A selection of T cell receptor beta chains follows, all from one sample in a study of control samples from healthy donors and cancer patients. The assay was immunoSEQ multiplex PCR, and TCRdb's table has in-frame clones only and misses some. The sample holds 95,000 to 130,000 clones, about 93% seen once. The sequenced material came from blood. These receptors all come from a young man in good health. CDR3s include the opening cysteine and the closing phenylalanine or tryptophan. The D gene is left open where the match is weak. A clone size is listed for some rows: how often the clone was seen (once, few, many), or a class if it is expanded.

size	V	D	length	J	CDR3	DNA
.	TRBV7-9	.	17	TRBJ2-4	CASSSASGQGTKNIQYF	TGTGCCAGCAGCTCCGCTTCGGGTCAGGGGACCAAAAACATTCAGTACTTC
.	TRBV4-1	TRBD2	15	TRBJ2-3	CASSHPSGTTDTQYF	TGCGCCAGCAGCCACCCTAGCGGGACCACAGATACGCAGTATTTT
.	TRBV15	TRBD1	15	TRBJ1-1	CATSRVQGMNTEAFF	TGTGCCACCAGCAGGGTACAGGGGATGAACACTGAAGCTTTCTTT
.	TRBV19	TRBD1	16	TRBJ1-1	CASSTRDRGGLPEAFF	TGTGCCAGTAGTACCCGGGACAGAGGGGGATTGCCTGAAGCTTTCTTT
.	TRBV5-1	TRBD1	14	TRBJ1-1	CASFQGVGSTEAFF	TGCGCCAGCTTTCAGGGGGTTGGTAGCACTGAAGCTTTCTTT
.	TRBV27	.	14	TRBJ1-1	CASSPRGTNTEAFF	TGTGCCAGCAGTCCCCGGGGGACGAACACTGAAGCTTTCTTT
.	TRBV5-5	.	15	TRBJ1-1	CASRPLGFRNTEAFF	TGTGCCAGCAGACCCTTGGGCTTCCGGAACACTGAAGCTTTCTTT
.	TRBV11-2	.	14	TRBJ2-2	CASSRGVYTGELFF	TGTGCCAGCAGCCGAGGGGTTTACACCGGGGAGCTGTTTTTT
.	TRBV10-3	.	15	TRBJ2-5	CAISDNRGGPETQYF	TGTGCCATCAGTGATAACAGGGGGGGACCGGAGACCCAGTACTTC
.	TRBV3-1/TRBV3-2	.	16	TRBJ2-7	CASSPNRAGAHYEQYF	TGTGCCAGCAGCCCCAACAGGGCAGGGGCTCACTACGAGCAGTACTTC
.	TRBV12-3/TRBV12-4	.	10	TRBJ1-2	CATGDYGYTF	TGTGCCACAGGGGACTATGGCTACACCTTC
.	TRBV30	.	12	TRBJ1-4	CALRGDGEKLFF	TGTGCCCTGCGGGGGGATGGTGAAAAACTGTTTTTT
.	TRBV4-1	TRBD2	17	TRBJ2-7	CASSQAFAGVSSYEQYF	TGCGCCAGCAGCCAAGCTTTTGCGGGGGTAAGCTCCTACGAGCAGTACTTC
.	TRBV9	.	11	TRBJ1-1	CASTGGTEAFF	TGTGCCAGCACCGGGGGAACTGAAGCTTTCTTT
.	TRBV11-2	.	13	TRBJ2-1	CASSLASFDEQFF	TGTGCCAGCAGCTTAGCGTCCTTCGATGAGCAGTTCTTC
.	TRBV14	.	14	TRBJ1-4	CASSHKTGIEKLFF	TGTGCCAGCAGCCATAAGACGGGGATTGAAAAACTGTTTTTT
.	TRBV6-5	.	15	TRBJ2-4	CASSYSRGAKNIQYF	TGTGCCAGCAGTTACTCAAGGGGAGCCAAAAACATTCAGTACTTC
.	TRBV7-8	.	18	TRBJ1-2	CASSLARLGSNWLHGYTF	TGTGCCAGCAGCTTAGCGCGTCTCGGGTCAAACTGGCTGCATGGCTACACCTTC
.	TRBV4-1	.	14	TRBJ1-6	CASSLGSGGSPLHF	TGCGCCAGCAGCCTCGGCTCAGGAGGATCACCCCTCCACTTT
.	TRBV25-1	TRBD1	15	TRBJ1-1	CASDPGQGSNTEAFF	TGTGCCAGCGATCCGGGACAGGGGTCGAACACTGAAGCTTTCTTT
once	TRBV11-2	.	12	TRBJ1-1	CASRGMNTEAFF	TGTGCCAGCAGAGGAATGAACACTGAAGCTTTCTTT
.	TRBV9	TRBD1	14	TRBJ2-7	CASSFRDRESEQYF	TGTGCCAGCAGCTTTCGGGACAGGGAATCCGAGCAGTACTTC
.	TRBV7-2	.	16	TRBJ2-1	CASSSLGGAPNNEQFF	TGTGCCAGCAGCTCCCTCGGTGGGGCGCCGAACAATGAGCAGTTCTTC
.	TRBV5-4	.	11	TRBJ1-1	CASSLGGVRLF	TGTGCCAGCAGCTTGGGCGGGGTCAGGCTGTTT
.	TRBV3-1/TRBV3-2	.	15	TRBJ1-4	CASSQSRQTNEKLFF	TGTGCCAGCAGCCAATCGAGACAGACTAATGAAAAACTGTTTTTT
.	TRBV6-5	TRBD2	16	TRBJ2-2	CASSFLAGGNTGELFF	TGTGCCAGCAGTTTCTTAGCGGGGGGGAACACCGGGGAGCTGTTTTTT
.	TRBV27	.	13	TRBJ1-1	CASRRGENTEAFF	TGTGCCAGCAGGAGGGGGGAGAACACTGAAGCTTTCTTT
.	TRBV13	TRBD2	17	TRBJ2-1	CASSHRWGGGSYNEQFF	TGTGCCAGCAGCCATCGCTGGGGCGGGGGGTCCTACAATGAGCAGTTCTTC
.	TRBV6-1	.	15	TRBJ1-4	CASSDTWQGNEKLFF	TGTGCCAGCAGTGATACGTGGCAGGGGAATGAAAAACTGTTTTTT
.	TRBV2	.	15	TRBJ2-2	CASREGRSHTGELFF	TGTGCCAGCAGGGAGGGTAGGAGTCACACCGGGGAGCTGTTTTTT
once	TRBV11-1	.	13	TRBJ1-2	CASSFGANYGYTF	TGTGCCAGCAGCTTCGGGGCCAACTATGGCTACACCTTC
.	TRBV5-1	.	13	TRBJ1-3	CASGKGEGNTIYF	TGCGCCAGCGGAAAGGGAGAAGGAAACACCATATATTTT
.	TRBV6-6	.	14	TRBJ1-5	CASTGRGGNQPQHF	TGTGCCAGCACGGGGAGGGGTGGCAATCAGCCCCAGCATTTT
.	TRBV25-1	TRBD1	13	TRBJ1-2	CASSPGQIFGYTF	TGTGCCAGCAGTCCGGGACAGATCTTTGGCTACACCTTC
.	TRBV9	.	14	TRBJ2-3	CASSADSGTDTQYF	TGTGCCAGCAGCGCGGACTCGGGTACAGATACGCAGTATTTT
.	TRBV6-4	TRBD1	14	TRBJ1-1	CASSAKGQITEAFF	TGTGCCAGCAGTGCAAAGGGACAGATCACTGAAGCTTTCTTT
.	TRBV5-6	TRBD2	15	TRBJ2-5	CASSWEGTPGETQYF	TGTGCCAGCAGCTGGGAGGGCACCCCTGGGGAGACCCAGTACTTC
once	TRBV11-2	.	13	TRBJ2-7	CASSPALRGEQYF	TGTGCCAGCAGCCCCGCCCTCAGGGGCGAGCAGTACTTC
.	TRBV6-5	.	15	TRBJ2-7	CASSYGGADLYEQYF	TGTGCCAGCAGTTACGGGGGGGCGGACCTCTACGAGCAGTACTTC
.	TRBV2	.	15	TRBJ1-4	CASSESAQGVEKLFF	TGTGCCAGCAGTGAGTCGGCGCAGGGAGTTGAAAAACTGTTTTTT
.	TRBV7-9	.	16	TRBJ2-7	CASTPWGAPQIYEQYF	TGTGCCAGCACTCCCTGGGGAGCCCCCCAGATCTACGAGCAGTACTTC
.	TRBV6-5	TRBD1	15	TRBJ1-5	CASSQDRASNQPQHF	TGTGCCAGCAGTCAGGACAGGGCTAGCAATCAGCCCCAGCATTTT
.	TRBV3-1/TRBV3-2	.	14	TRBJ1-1	CASSQDRGRAGIFF	TGTGCCAGCAGCCAAGATCGCGGGAGGGCAGGTATTTTCTTT
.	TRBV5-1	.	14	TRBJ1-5	CASSFGRGHQPQHF	TGCGCCAGCAGCTTCGGGCGAGGGCATCAGCCCCAGCATTTT
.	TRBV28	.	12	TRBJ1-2	CASSLGTGGYTF	TGTGCCAGCAGTTTGGGGACGGGGGGCTACACCTTC
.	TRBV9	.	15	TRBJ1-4	CASSVDVGFDEKLFF	TGTGCCAGCAGCGTAGATGTAGGGTTCGATGAAAAACTGTTTTTT
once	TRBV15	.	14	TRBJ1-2	CATSRDLRTADYTF	TGTGCCACCAGCAGAGATTTAAGGACAGCCGACTACACCTTC
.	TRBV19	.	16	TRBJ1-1	CASSPGPGRRYTEAFF	TGTGCCAGTAGTCCGGGGCCGGGTAGGAGGTACACTGAAGCTTTCTTT
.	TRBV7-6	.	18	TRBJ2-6	CASSSTRGGLSGANVLTF	TGTGCCAGCAGCTCGACCCGGGGCGGACTTTCTGGGGCCAACGTCCTGACTTTC
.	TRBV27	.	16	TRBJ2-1	CASSSPLRRSYNEQFF	TGTGCCAGCAGTTCTCCCCTCAGAAGGTCCTACAATGAGCAGTTCTTC
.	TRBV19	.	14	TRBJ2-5	CASKVRASQETQYF	TGTGCCAGTAAGGTACGGGCGTCCCAAGAGACCCAGTACTTC